These 18 T cell receptor beta chains came from one sample sequenced in a study of identical twins. TCRdb analysed the 5' RACE reads with MiXCR anew, one entry per CDR3 protein. The sample has about 390,000 distinct CDR3 sequences, about 10% seen once. The sequenced material came from naive T cells sorted from blood. The receptors shown here come from a woman aged 45-59 years in good health.

This clonotype appeared many times. The CDR3 sequence: CASRRRGNTIYF. DNA of the CDR3: TGTGCCAGCAGGAGAAGGGGAAACACCATATATTTT. The chain recombines TRBV12-3 or TRBV12-4 with TRBJ1-3; D ambiguous. Trimming removed 6 bases from V and 4 bases from J, with 7 bases in between. The CDR3 is 12 amino acids.

This clonotype was counted at least ten times. The chain has TRBV7-9 and TRBJ2-1; unclear D gene. The germline V gene has CDR1 SEHNR and CDR2 FQNEAQ (reference sequence). V was clipped by 5 bases and J by 7 bases, with 9 bases between them. The CDR3 consists of 12 residues. The chain's CDR3 is CASSTELNEQFF. The CDR3 coding sequence is TGTGCCAGCAGCACGGAGTTAAATGAGCAGTTCTTC.

This clonotype was observed a handful of times. V gene TRBV11-2 combines with J gene TRBJ2-3; D may be TRBD2 (5 bases). The V end lost 5 bases, the J end lost 5 bases, and 5 bases lay between the germline ends. Looked up from germline, CDR1 is SGHAT and CDR2 is FQNNGV. The CDR3 loop spans 11 amino acids. The CDR3 here is CASSREDTQYF. CDR3 nucleotide sequence: TGTGCCAGCAGCCGGGAAGATACGCAGTATTTT.

This clonotype was seen at least ten times. The gene calls are TRBV7-8 and TRBJ2-7; D gene ambiguous. The CDR3 contains 12 residues. Trimming removed 2 bases at V and 6 bases at J, with 8 bases between. Looked up from germline, CDR1 is SGHVS and CDR2 is FQNEAQ. The CDR3 region is CASSLPLSEQYF. In DNA, the CDR3 is TGTGCCAGCAGCTTACCTCTCTCCGAGCAGTACTTC.

This clonotype occurred a few times. The chain employs TRBV9 and TRBJ2-1; 9 bases agree with TRBD2. CDR3 length: 17 amino acids. J was trimmed by 5 bases and V by 0 bases; bases with no gene match: 9. Germline V lookup: CDR1 SGDLS, CDR2 YYNGEE. CDR3 sequence: CASSVEPRVAGDNEQFF. CDR3 nucleotide sequence: TGTGCCAGCAGCGTAGAACCACGAGTAGCGGGAGACAATGAGCAGTTCTTC.

The chain is built from TRBV11-3 and TRBJ2-5; 11 nucleotides agree with TRBD2. Germline V gene lookup returns CDR1 SGHNT and CDR2 YENEEA. This CDR3 is 19 amino acids long. V was clipped by 5 bases and J by 2 bases; unmatched bases: 16. The CDR3 sequence: CASSPYELAGVVQQETQYF. CDR3 sequence (DNA): TGTGCCAGCAGCCCTTACGAACTAGCGGGAGTGGTACAACAAGAGACCCAGTACTTC. Based on the CDR3 plus reference TRBV11-3 and TRBJ2-5, the full variable domain is EAGVVQSPRYKIIEKKQPVAFWCNPISGHNTLYWYLQNLGQGPELLIRYENEEAVDDSQLPKDRFSAERLKGVDSTLKIQPAELGDSAVYLCASSPYELAGVVQQETQYFGPGTRLLVL.

This clonotype turned up a few times. The gene calls are TRBV11-2 and TRBJ2-1; D perhaps matches TRBD1 (6 bases). The CDR3 runs to 16 residues. V lost 5 bases and J lost 0, with 14 bases in between. Germline CDR1 reads SGHAT; CDR2 reads FQNNGV. As DNA, the CDR3 is TGTGCCAGCAGCCCTAGGGGGTGGCCCTCCTACAATGAGCAGTTCTTC. It codes for CASSPRGWPSYNEQFF.

This clonotype was counted between two and nine times. This chain links TRBV5-6 with TRBJ2-7, with D maybe TRBD1 (6 bases). Germline assignment: CDR1 SGHDT and CDR2 YYEEEE. There are 13 residues in the CDR3. The V end was cut by 4 bases, the J end by 7 bases, with 15 bases between. CDR3 sequence (DNA): TGTGCCAGCAGCCCCGCAGGGGCGGTGGAGCAGTACGTC. This codes for CASSPAGAVEQYV.

The CDR3 sequence: CSARKGTGGTYGYTF. CDR3 sequence (DNA): TGCAGTGCTAGGAAAGGGACAGGGGGGACCTATGGCTACACCTTC. The chain has TRBV20-1 and TRBJ1-2, with 11 bases matching TRBD1. V lost 3 bases to trimming and J lost 4 bases; unmatched junction nucleotides: 7. The germline V gene encodes CDR1 DFQATT and CDR2 SNEGSKA (reference sequence). The CDR3 is made up of 15 amino acids.

This clonotype was detected a few times. This rearrangement joins TRBV5-1 to TRBJ1-2, with no clear D. The ends were cut back, 5 bases at V and 4 bases at J, with 12 bases in the middle. This CDR3 region has 13 residues. CDR1 is SGHRS, CDR2 YFSETQ, per germline. The DNA for the CDR3 is TGCGCCAGCAGACCGACTGAGATCTATGGCTACACCTTC. This translates into CASRPTEIYGYTF.

V usage is TRBV3-1 and J usage is TRBJ2-1; possible D gene TRBD2, 6 bases. Per the germline V gene, CDR1 is LGHDT and CDR2 is YNNKEL (reference sequence). The CDR3 is 16 residues long. The V gene lost 5 bases and the J gene lost 0 bases, with 14 bases spanning the gap. The CDR3 spells CASSSYSGASYNEQFF. CDR3 bases: TGTGCCAGCAGCTCATATAGCGGAGCCTCCTACAATGAGCAGTTCTTC.

The chain's CDR3 is CSGSGRSADTQYF. CDR3 sequence (DNA): TGCAGTGGTAGCGGGAGAAGCGCAGATACGCAGTATTTT. The chain recombines TRBV20-1 with TRBJ2-3; TRBD2 aligns across 9 bases. Losses at the gene ends were 7 bases for V and 4 bases for J; bases not matched to a gene: 6. The germline V gene has CDR1 DFQATT and CDR2 SNEGSKA (reference sequence). This CDR3 has 13 residues.

This clonotype was counted ten times or more. The chain couples TRBV10-1 to TRBJ2-3, with 8 bases matching TRBD2. Germline CDR1 is WNHNN and CDR2 is SYGVQD (reference sequence). The length of the CDR3 is 16 residues. Germline trimming cut 4 bases from V and 0 bases from J; bases unmatched to any gene: 6. The CDR3 bases are TGCGCCAGCAGTGTTTCCCGACTAGCGAGCACAGATACGCAGTATTTT. It is translated as CASSVSRLASTDTQYF.

This clonotype has just a few counts. The V and J genes are TRBV12-3 or TRBV12-4 and TRBJ2-3; D call uncertain. Trimming cost V 7 bases and J 3 bases, with 14 bases left between them. The CDR3 loop spans 14 amino acids. The DNA of the CDR3 is TGTGCCAGCACCGGGTCCCAGAGGACAGATACGCAGTATTTT. Translated, it gives CASTGSQRTDTQYF.

This clonotype was detected a few times. V and J are TRBV6-2 or TRBV6-3 and TRBJ2-7; 13 bases map to TRBD2. This CDR3 comprises 17 residues. V was pared by 0 bases and J by 3 bases, with 5 bases of the junction left unmatched. The germline CDR1 and CDR2 sequences are MNHEY and SVGEGT. The CDR3 coding sequence is TGTGCCAGCAGTTACTCCCCGAGGACTAGCGGGAGCTACGAGCAGTACTTC. Protein: CASSYSPRTSGSYEQYF.

Of note for this clonotype: This may arise from a read error, as a much more abundant clone is one base away. The chain has TRBV6-1 and TRBJ2-4, with no clear D. Germline V gene lookup returns CDR1 MNHNS and CDR2 SASEGT. This CDR3 is 14 amino acids long. This CDR3 is CASSANSAKHIQYF. The CDR3, as DNA: TGTGCCAGCAGTGCAAACAGCGCCAAACACATTCAGTACTTC.

This chain joins TRBV29-1 and TRBJ2-7; D gene uncertain. The germline V and J ends were trimmed by 3 bases and 3 bases, with 15 bases remaining between them. Germline V lookup: CDR1 SQVTM, CDR2 ANQGSEA. The CDR3 is made up of 14 amino acids. The CDR3 DNA reads as TGCAGCGTTGACTCGAGCGAGAACGGCTACGAGCAGTACTTC. Translation: CSVDSSENGYEQYF.

This clonotype was counted many times. The rearrangement links TRBV5-1 to TRBJ2-2; D possibly corresponds to TRBD1 (6 bases). V lost 3 bases and J lost 0, with 12 bases in between. Germline values: CDR1 SGHRS, CDR2 YFSETQ. The CDR3 sequence is 16 residues long. The CDR3 bases are TGCGCCAGCAGCTCGGGCGACAGGCCGAACACCGGGGAGCTGTTTTTT. The encoded protein is CASSSGDRPNTGELFF.